This paragraph covers one T cell receptor (beta chain) sequence. Clones were sequenced by immunoSEQ multiplex PCR, and TCRdb holds only the in-frame ones, with some missing. The data hold about 180,000 clones, with approximately 91% observed a single time. The CDR3 loop spans 13 amino acids. Trimming cost V 0 bases and J 5 bases, with 6 bases left between them. Germline CDR1 and CDR2: SGDLS and YYNGEE. The sample comes from a study of control samples from healthy donors and cancer patients. Specimen: blood. The TCR sequence derives from a middle-aged woman in good health. This chain links TRBV9 with TRBJ2-4; no definite D call. Here the CDR3 reads CASSVGPENIQYF. In DNA form, the CDR3 reads TGTGCCAGCAGCGTAGGTCCAGAAAACATTCAGTACTTC. Looking up the rest from reference TRBV9 and TRBJ2-4 gives the full variable domain: DSGVTQTPKHLITATGQRVTLRCSPRSGDLSVYWYQQSLDQGLQFLIQYYNGEERAKGNILERFSAQQFPDLHSELNLSSLELGDSALYFCASSVGPENIQYFGAGTRLSVL.